Listed below are T cell receptor beta chains from one sample, sequenced in a study of shared clonotypes between healthy human individuals. Method: immunoSEQ multiplex PCR; TCRdb's copy keeps in-frame clones and lacks some. The table has approximately 640,000 clones, 90% seen once. Material for sequencing was memory CD8+ T cells from PBMCs. These receptors originate from a man younger than 30 in good health. Some clones in this sample may be carry-over from other donors' samples. Each CDR3 is given with its conserved first and last residue. D genes are given only for firm matches. Clone size is stated in some rows and not others, as once, few, many or a class when expanded.

V,D,J,size,DNA,CDR3
TRBV10-2,TRBD1,TRBJ1-1,.,TGCGCCAGCACTACAGGGGATCCTGAAGCTTTCTTT,CASTTGDPEAFF
TRBV15,.,TRBJ2-7,.,TGTGCCACCAGAAAGGGTCAAGGGCACTACGAGCAGTACTTC,CATRKGQGHYEQYF
TRBV6-5,.,TRBJ2-7,.,TGTGCCAGCAGTTCCTCCCCATGGAGCCGGGAGATCGAGCAGTACTTC,CASSSSPWSREIEQYF
TRBV10-3,.,TRBJ2-1,.,TGTGCCGTGTCCGGGACTCTAAGAAACAATGAGCAGTTCTTC,CAVSGTLRNNEQFF
TRBV2,TRBD1,TRBJ1-4,.,TGTGCCAGCAGTGAATGGGGACAGCAACATGAAAAACTGTTTTTT,CASSEWGQQHEKLFF
TRBV30,TRBD1,TRBJ2-7,.,TGTGCCTGGTTAGGACAGGCAGACTCCTACGAGCAGTACTTC,CAWLGQADSYEQYF
TRBV27,.,TRBJ1-1,.,TGTGCCAGCAGCCCGGGTTACCCCGAGGAAGCTTTCTTT,CASSPGYPEEAFF
TRBV7-9,.,TRBJ2-7,.,TGTGCCAGCAGCCCGATGCGGGGGCCCCTCGAGCAGTACTTC,CASSPMRGPLEQYF
TRBV9,.,TRBJ1-2,.,TGTGCCAGCAGCCCCAACGGGCGAACTAACTATGGCTACACCTTC,CASSPNGRTNYGYTF
TRBV29-1,.,TRBJ2-1,.,TGCAGCGTTGGTGGAGCGGGCAGAGGGGCGTACAATGAGCAGTTCTTC,CSVGGAGRGAYNEQFF
TRBV4-1,.,TRBJ1-4,.,TGCGCCAGCAGCACAGGACAGCACTTCGGCCGGGAAAAACTGTTTTTT,CASSTGQHFGREKLFF
TRBV4-2,.,TRBJ1-1,few,TGTGCCAGCAGCCAAGGATTCGGCGGGCACATGAACACTGAAGCTTTCTTT,CASSQGFGGHMNTEAFF
TRBV27,.,TRBJ1-1,.,TGTGCCAGCAGTCCCAGGAGAGGGTTAAGCACTGAAGCTTTCTTT,CASSPRRGLSTEAFF
TRBV7-8,.,TRBJ1-4,once,TGTGCCAGCAGCTTAGTCCCTTCCCTTGAAAAACTGTTTTTT,CASSLVPSLEKLFF
TRBV5-1,.,TRBJ1-4,.,TGCGCCAGCAGCACAGAATCTTTATACGGAGCAACTAATGAAAAACTGTTTTTT,CASSTESLYGATNEKLFF
TRBV4-1,.,TRBJ2-3,.,TGCGCCAGCAGCCAAGAGGGGGGCACCACAGATACGCAGTATTTT,CASSQEGGTTDTQYF
TRBV7-2,TRBD1,TRBJ1-2,.,TGTGCCAGCAGTACGGGACAGACCTTGCTAGGCTACACCTTC,CASSTGQTLLGYTF
TRBV7-7,.,TRBJ2-1,.,TGTGCCAGCAGCCCTCGTCGGACGGGATACAATGAGCAGTTCTTC,CASSPRRTGYNEQFF
TRBV4-3,TRBD1,TRBJ2-1,once,TGCGCCAGCAGCCAAGGACAGGGCTCCAATGAGCAGTTCTTC,CASSQGQGSNEQFF
TRBV14,.,TRBJ2-5,.,TGTGCCAGCAGTCAAACCGGGGGTCAAGAGACCCAGTACTTC,CASSQTGGQETQYF
TRBV9,.,TRBJ1-2,.,TGTGCCAGCAGCGCGACAGAAAACTATGGCTACACCTTC,CASSATENYGYTF
TRBV7-9,TRBD1,TRBJ2-2,.,TGTGCCAGCAGCGCTAGACAGGGGGCCGGCACCGGGGAGCTGTTTTTT,CASSARQGAGTGELFF
TRBV28,.,TRBJ2-1,.,TGTGCCAGCAGTCCCCTTTCCGAGCAGTTCTTC,CASSPLSEQFF
TRBV27,.,TRBJ2-7,few,TGTGCCAGCAGTTTCGGCCGGGGCTACGAGCAGTACTTC,CASSFGRGYEQYF
TRBV28,.,TRBJ2-7,.,TGTGCCAGCAGTTTATATGAGGGCCTCCGGTACGAGCAGTACTTC,CASSLYEGLRYEQYF
TRBV13,.,TRBJ2-7,.,TGTGCCAGCAGCTTAGATGGCCATGGCGAGCAGTACTTC,CASSLDGHGEQYF
TRBV19,.,TRBJ2-7,.,TGTGCCAGTAGTCCAGACTCGTTCGAGCAGTACTTC,CASSPDSFEQYF
TRBV27,.,TRBJ2-1,.,TGTGCCAGCAGTGTTACAGGGAATTCCTACAATGAGCAGTTCTTC,CASSVTGNSYNEQFF
TRBV9,TRBD1,TRBJ1-2,.,TGTGCCAGCAGCGTAGGGGACAGCAACTATGGCTACACCTTC,CASSVGDSNYGYTF
TRBV2,TRBD2,TRBJ2-3,.,TGTGCCAGCAGTGAAAGGGGGCTAGCGGGGGGCACAGATACGCAGTATTTT,CASSERGLAGGTDTQYF
TRBV27,TRBD2,TRBJ2-7,.,TGTGCCAGCACACGACTAGCGGGGAACAACGAGCAGTACTTC,CASTRLAGNNEQYF
TRBV30,TRBD2,TRBJ2-3,.,TGTGCCTGGAGTGAGCGGGAGGCACGCACAGATACGCAGTATTTT,CAWSEREARTDTQYF
TRBV9,.,TRBJ1-4,.,TGTGCCAGCAGCGTAGGAGCTACGGGGGAAAAACTGTTTTTT,CASSVGATGEKLFF
TRBV5-8,.,TRBJ2-7,.,TGTGCCAGCAGCTTCGGAGACAGCTCCTACGAGCAGTACTTC,CASSFGDSSYEQYF
TRBV7-9,.,TRBJ1-1,few,TGTGCCAGCAGCTTAGCCGGAAGGCAGAACACTGAAGCTTTCTTT,CASSLAGRQNTEAFF
TRBV9,.,TRBJ1-4,.,TGTGCCAGCACCCCCCATGTCCAGGCGATTAATGAAAAACTGTTTTTT,CASTPHVQAINEKLFF
TRBV9,TRBD1,TRBJ2-2,few,TGTGCCAGCAGCGTACACAGGGGAGACACCGGGGAGCTGTTTTTT,CASSVHRGDTGELFF
TRBV7-9,.,TRBJ2-3,.,TGTGCCAGCAGCTTAGGGGTAGACAGCACAGATACGCAGTATTTT,CASSLGVDSTDTQYF
TRBV6-5,.,TRBJ2-7,.,TGTGCCAGCAGACAGGGTAGGGCCTACGAGCAGTACTTC,CASRQGRAYEQYF
TRBV9,TRBD1,TRBJ2-7,.,TGTGCCAGCAGCGCTGGGACAGGGGGCAACGAGCAGTACTTC,CASSAGTGGNEQYF
TRBV4-1,.,TRBJ1-4,.,TGCGCCAGCAGCCAAGACCGGGGCTTTGATGAAAAACTGTTTTTT,CASSQDRGFDEKLFF
TRBV9,.,TRBJ2-2,.,TGTGCCAGCAGCGTAGCGGCCACCGGGGAGCTGTTTTTT,CASSVAATGELFF
TRBV19,.,TRBJ1-5,.,TGTGCCAGTAGAATCCGGGACCTCTTTTGGCCCCAGCATTTT,CASRIRDLFWPQHF
TRBV7-9,.,TRBJ2-7,.,TGTGCCAGCAGCTTTGGGTTTATCGAGCAGTACTTC,CASSFGFIEQYF
TRBV7-9,.,TRBJ2-1,.,TGTGCCAGCAGCCCCTCCAGCCATGAGCAGTTCTTC,CASSPSSHEQFF
TRBV7-9,.,TRBJ2-7,.,TGTGCCAGCTCGAGGGGGGGTTACTACGAGCAGTACTTC,CASSRGGYYEQYF
TRBV28,.,TRBJ2-7,.,TGTGCCAGCAGTCCGATTGGGGACGGCTACGAGCAGTACTTC,CASSPIGDGYEQYF
TRBV28,.,TRBJ2-1,.,TGTGCCAGCACCTGGGTCCGAGGTAGCGATGAGCAGTTCTTC,CASTWVRGSDEQFF
TRBV5-1,TRBD2,TRBJ2-1,.,TGCGCCAGCACTTCGGGGGGATCCTACAATGAGCAGTTCTTC,CASTSGGSYNEQFF